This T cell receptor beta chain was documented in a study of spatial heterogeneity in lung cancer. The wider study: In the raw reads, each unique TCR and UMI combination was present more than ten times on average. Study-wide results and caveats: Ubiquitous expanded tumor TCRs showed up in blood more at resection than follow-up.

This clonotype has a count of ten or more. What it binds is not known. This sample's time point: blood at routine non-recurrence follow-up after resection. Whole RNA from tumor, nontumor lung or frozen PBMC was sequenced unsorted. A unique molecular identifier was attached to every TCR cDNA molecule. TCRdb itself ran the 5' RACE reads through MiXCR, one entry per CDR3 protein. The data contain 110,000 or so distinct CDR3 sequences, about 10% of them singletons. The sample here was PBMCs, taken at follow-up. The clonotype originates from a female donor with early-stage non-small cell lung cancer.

CDR3 loop: CASSIPGQPGTEAFF. The CDR3 coding sequence is TGTGCCAGCAGTATACCAGGGCAACCAGGCACTGAAGCTTTCTTT. The rearrangement links TRBV6-6 to TRBJ1-1; weak D call: TRBD1 (5 bases). Germline CDR1 and CDR2: MNHNY and SVGAGI (reference sequence). The length of the CDR3 is 15 residues. The V gene lost 5 bases and the J gene lost 4 bases, with 17 bases spanning the gap.